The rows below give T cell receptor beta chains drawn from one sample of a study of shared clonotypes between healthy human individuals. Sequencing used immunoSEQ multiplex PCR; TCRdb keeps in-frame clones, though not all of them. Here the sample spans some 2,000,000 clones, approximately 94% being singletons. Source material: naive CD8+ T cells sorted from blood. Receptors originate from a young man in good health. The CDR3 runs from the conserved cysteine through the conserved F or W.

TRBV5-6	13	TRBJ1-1	CASSLVAASEAFF
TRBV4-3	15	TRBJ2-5	CASSQPRDFQETQYF
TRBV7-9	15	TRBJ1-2	CASSPGGSWGYGYTF
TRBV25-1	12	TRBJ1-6	CASSEFGSPLHF
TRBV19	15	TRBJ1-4	CASSMGALTNEKLFF
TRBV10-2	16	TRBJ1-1	CASRGGPPEENTEAFF
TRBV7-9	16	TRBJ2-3	CASTQPAAEYTDTQYF
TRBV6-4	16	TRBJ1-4	CASSGPKRCPNEKLFF
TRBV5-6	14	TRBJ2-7	CASSSSFLAIEQYF
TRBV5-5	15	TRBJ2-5	CASSLARINQETQYF
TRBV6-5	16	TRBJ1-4	CASSYSTGEVNEKLFF
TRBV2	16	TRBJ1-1	CASSPTRTGKNTEAFF
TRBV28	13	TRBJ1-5	CASTTGGHQPQHF
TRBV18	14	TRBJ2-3	CASSLEAYTDTQYF
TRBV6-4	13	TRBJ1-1	CASSDAWGTEAFF
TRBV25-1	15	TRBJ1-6	CASSDGRTGGSPLHF
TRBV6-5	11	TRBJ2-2	CASGWSGELFF
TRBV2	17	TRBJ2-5	CASSAPEDGGSEETQYF
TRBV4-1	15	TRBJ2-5	CASRNLAGVGETQYF